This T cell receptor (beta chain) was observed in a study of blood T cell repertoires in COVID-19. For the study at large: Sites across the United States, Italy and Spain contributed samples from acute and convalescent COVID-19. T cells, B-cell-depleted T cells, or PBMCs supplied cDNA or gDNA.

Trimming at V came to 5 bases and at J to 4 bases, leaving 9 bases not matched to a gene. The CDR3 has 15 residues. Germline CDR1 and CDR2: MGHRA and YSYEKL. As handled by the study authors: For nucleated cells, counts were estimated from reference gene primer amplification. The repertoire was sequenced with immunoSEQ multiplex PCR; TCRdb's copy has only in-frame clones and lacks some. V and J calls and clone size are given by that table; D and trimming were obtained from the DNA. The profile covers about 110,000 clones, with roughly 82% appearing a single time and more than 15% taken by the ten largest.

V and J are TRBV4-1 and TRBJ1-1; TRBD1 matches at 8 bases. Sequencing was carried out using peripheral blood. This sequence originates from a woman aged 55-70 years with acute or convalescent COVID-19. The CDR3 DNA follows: TGCGCCAGCAGCTCCCGCCAGGGGGCGAGCACTGAAGCTTTCTTT. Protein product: CASSSRQGASTEAFF.